The entry below gives a single T cell receptor (beta chain) sequence along with its context. Its specificity is unknown. One end of the junction is discordant with germline, which a read error may explain. This record comes from a study of cytomegalovirus exposure and HLA in healthy donors. Study summary: According to later analysis, the same platform produced the 120 validation and about 630 first-cohort repertoires. Study results and limitations: Reported performance of the classifier showed diagnosis of cytomegalovirus status with high specificity and sensitivity. There were around 160 TCR beta chains listed as cytomegalovirus-associated.

Here immunoSEQ multiplex PCR was the method, and the copy in TCRdb shows in-frame clones only, minus some. The data show roughly 80,000 clones, with roughly 91% seen just once and about 1.9% held by the top ten. The clonotype originates from a man aged 30 to 45 in good health and CMV-seronegative. The specimen was PBMCs.

Here the CDR3 DNA reads TGTGCCAGCAGCTTCGCGACCCCGGGTTATACGTTT. Protein product: CASSFATPGYTF. The rearrangement uses TRBV7-9 and TRBJ1-3; D is unresolved. The germline gives CDR1 SEHNR, CDR2 FQNEAQ (reference sequence). CDR3 size: 12 residues.